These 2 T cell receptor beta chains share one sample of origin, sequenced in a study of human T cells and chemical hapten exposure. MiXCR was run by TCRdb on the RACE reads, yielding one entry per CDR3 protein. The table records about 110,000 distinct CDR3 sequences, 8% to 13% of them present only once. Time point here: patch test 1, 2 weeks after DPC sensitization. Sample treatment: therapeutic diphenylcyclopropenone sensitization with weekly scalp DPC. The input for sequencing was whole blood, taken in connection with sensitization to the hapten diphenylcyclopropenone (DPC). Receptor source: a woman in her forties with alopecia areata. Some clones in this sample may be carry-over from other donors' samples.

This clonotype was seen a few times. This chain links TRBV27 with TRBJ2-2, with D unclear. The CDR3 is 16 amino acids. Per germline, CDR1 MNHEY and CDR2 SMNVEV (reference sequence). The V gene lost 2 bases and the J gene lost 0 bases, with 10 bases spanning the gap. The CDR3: CASSLPRAANTGELFF. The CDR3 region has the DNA TGTGCCAGCAGTTTACCCCGGGCCGCGAACACCGGGGAGCTGTTTTTT.

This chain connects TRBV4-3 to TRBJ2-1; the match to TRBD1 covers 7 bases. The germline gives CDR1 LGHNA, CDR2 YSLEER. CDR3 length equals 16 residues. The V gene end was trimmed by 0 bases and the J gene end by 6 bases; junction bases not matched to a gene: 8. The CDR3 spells CASSQDNRGYPNEQFF. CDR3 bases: TGCGCCAGCAGCCAAGACAACAGGGGATATCCCAATGAGCAGTTCTTC.